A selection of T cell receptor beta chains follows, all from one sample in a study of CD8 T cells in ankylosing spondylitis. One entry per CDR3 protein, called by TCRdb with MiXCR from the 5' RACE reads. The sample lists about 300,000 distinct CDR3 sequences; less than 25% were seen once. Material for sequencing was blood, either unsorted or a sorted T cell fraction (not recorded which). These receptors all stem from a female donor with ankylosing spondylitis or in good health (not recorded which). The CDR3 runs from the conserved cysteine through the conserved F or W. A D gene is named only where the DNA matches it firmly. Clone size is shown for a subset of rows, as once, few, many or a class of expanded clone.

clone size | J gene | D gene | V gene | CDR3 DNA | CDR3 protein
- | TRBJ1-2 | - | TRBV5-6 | TGTGCCAGCAGCCTCCAAGGCCCAGGGAGCTATGGCTACACCTTC | CASSLQGPGSYGYTF
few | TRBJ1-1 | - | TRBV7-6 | TGTGCCAGCAGCTTACAGGAGAACACTGAAGCTTTCTTT | CASSLQENTEAFF
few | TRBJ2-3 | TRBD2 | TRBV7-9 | TGTGCCAGCAGCGACTCGGGAGGGCCCGATACGCAGTATTTT | CASSDSGGPDTQYF
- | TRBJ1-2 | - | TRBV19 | TGTGCCAGCGGGGACCTCCTTTGGGGCTACACCTTC | CASGDLLWGYTF
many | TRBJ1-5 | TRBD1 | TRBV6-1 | TGTGCCAGCAGTGCCTTAGGGACAGGAAATCGTCAGCCCCAGCATTTT | CASSALGTGNRQPQHF
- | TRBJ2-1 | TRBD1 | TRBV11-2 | TGTGCCAGCAGCCCCTTAGATCCGGGACAGTTCAGAAGCTCCTACAATGAGCAGTTCTTC | CASSPLDPGQFRSSYNEQFF
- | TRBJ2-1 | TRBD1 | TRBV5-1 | TGCGCCAGCAGCTTCGGGACAGGGGACCCTGAGCAGTTCTTC | CASSFGTGDPEQFF
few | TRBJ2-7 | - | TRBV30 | TGTGCCTTTCAGACGACACTCTACGAGCAGTACTTC | CAFQTTLYEQYF
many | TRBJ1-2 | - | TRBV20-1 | TGCAGTGCTAATCAAGGCAATGGCTATGGCTACACCTTC | CSANQGNGYGYTF
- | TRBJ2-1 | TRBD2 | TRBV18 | TGTGCCAGCTCACGGATACTAGCGGGAAAAGGTAATGAGCAGTTCTTC | CASSRILAGKGNEQFF
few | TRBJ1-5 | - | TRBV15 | TGTGCCACCAGCAGAGGGGCCGTAGAGCAGCCCCAGCATTTT | CATSRGAVEQPQHF
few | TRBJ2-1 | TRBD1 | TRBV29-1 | TGCAGCGTCCCGGGACAGGGGCTGGAGGAGCAGTTCTTC | CSVPGQGLEEQFF
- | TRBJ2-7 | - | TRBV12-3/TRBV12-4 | TGTGCCAGCCGAAGGGGGGTTGGGGAGCAGTACTTC | CASRRGVGEQYF
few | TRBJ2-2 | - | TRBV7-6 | TGTGCCAGCAGCTCCGATTCGTGGACCGGGGAGCTGTTTTTT | CASSSDSWTGELFF
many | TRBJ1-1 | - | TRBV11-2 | TGTGCCAGCAGCTCCCCGCGGTGGGCGGGCACTGAAGCTTTCTTT | CASSSPRWAGTEAFF
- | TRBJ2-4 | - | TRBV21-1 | TGTGCCAGCAGCAAAAGTTTGGGGCCCGTGGGCATTCAGTACTTC | CASSKSLGPVGIQYF
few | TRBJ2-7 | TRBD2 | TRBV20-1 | TGCAGTGCTAGAGATGGTAGGGCGCTAGCGGGATTCTACGAGCAGTACTTC | CSARDGRALAGFYEQYF
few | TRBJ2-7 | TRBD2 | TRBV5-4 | TGTGCCAGCAGCTTGCTGAGACTAGCGGGAGGGTCCAACGAGCAGTACTTC | CASSLLRLAGGSNEQYF
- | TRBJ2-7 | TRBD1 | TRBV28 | TGTGCCAGCAGTCCCCCAGGACAGGCGAGCTCCTACGAGCAGTACTTC | CASSPPGQASSYEQYF
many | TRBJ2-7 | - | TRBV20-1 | TGCAGTGCCCGAGACAAACACACTCGGAGGCAGTACTTC | CSARDKHTRRQYF
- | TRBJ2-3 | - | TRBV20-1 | TGCAGTGCCTGCTGCTTACTGGGGGGCACAGATACGCAGTATTTT | CSACCLLGGTDTQYF
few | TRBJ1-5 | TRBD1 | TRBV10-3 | TGTGCCATCAGTGGGACAGGGAGTGGTCAGCCCCAGCATTTT | CAISGTGSGQPQHF
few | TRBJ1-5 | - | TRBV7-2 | TGTGCCAGCAGCTTACGGGACACGGTCAATCAGCCCCAGCATTTT | CASSLRDTVNQPQHF
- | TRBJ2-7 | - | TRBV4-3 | TGCGCCAGCAGCCAAGTCGTAGCCAGGGGATCCTACGAGCAGTACTTC | CASSQVVARGSYEQYF